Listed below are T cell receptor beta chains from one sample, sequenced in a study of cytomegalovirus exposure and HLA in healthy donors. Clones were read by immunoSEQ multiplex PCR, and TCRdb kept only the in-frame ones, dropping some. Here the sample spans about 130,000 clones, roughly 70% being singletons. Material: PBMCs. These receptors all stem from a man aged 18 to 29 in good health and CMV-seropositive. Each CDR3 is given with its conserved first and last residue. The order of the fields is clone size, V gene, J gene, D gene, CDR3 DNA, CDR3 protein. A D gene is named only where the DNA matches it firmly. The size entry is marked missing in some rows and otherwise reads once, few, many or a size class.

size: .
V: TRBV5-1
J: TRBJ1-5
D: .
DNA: TGCGCCAGCAGCCTCGACATTTCTGGCCAGCCCCAGCATTTT
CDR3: CASSLDISGQPQHF

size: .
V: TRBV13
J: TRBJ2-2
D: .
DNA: TGTGCCAGCAGCTTAGCCGGGAGCACCGGGGAGCTGTTTTTT
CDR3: CASSLAGSTGELFF

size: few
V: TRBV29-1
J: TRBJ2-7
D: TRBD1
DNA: TGCAGCGTACCCGGACAGGGACCCTCCTACGAGCAGTACTTC
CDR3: CSVPGQGPSYEQYF

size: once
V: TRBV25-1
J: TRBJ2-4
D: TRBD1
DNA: TGTGCCAGGCACCCGACAGGGGGCACCGACGTAGCCAAAAACATTCAGTACTTC
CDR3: CARHPTGGTDVAKNIQYF

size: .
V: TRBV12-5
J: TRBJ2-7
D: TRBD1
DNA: TGTGCTAGTGGTTCCTGGCCCGGGACAGACCTCCTCGAGCAGTACTTC
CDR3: CASGSWPGTDLLEQYF

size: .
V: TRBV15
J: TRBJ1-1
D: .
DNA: TGTGCCACCAGCAGAGATCTATCCGGTGAGGTAGCTTTCTTT
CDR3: CATSRDLSGEVAFF

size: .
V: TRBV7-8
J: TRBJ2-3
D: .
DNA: TGTGCCAGCAGCCCGCAGCGGGTCACAGATACGCAGTATTTT
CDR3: CASSPQRVTDTQYF

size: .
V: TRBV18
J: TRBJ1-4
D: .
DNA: TGTGCCAGCTCACCTCCCCCCGGCAGGACTAATGAAAAACTGTTTTTT
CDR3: CASSPPPGRTNEKLFF

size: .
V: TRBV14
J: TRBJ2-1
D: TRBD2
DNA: TGTGCCAGCAGCCATCTCATGGGGGCGGGAGGAAATGGCAATGAGCAGTTCTTC
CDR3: CASSHLMGAGGNGNEQFF

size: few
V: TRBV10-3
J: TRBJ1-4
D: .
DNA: TGTGCCATCAGTGTGGGAGGAGAGAATGAAAAACTGTTTTTT
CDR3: CAISVGGENEKLFF

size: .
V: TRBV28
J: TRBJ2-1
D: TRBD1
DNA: TGTGCCAGCAGGGGACAGGGGGTGTACTCTAACCGTCACAATGAGCAGTTCTTC
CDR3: CASRGQGVYSNRHNEQFF

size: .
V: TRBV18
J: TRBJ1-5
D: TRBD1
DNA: TGTGCCAGCTCACCTCGGTACGGACAGGGCCTTAATCAGCCCCAGCATTTT
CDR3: CASSPRYGQGLNQPQHF

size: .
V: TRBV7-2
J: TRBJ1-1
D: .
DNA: TGTGCCAGCAGCTTATGGAGAACGAACACTGAAGCTTTCTTT
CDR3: CASSLWRTNTEAFF

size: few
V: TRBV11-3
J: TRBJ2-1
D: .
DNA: TGTGCCAGCAGCTTAAATACGGATGAGCAGTTCTTC
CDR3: CASSLNTDEQFF

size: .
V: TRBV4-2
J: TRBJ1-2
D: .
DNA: TGTGCCAGCAGCCAAGTGGCAGGGGACAACTATGGCTACACCTTC
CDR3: CASSQVAGDNYGYTF

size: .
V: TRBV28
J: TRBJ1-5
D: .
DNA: TGTGCCAGCAGTGAAGGCGGGGCCCACCAGCCCCAGCATTTT
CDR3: CASSEGGAHQPQHF

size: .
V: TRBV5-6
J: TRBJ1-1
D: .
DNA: TGTGCCAGCAGCTTGGGGGAGGTGAACACTGAAGCTTTCTTT
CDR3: CASSLGEVNTEAFF

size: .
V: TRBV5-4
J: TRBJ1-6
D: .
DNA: TGTGCCAGCAGCTCGGACCCTTTGGGAGGTTCACCCCTCCACTTT
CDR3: CASSSDPLGGSPLHF

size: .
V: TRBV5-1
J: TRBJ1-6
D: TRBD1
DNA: TGCGCCAGCAGCTTGGACAGCCCAGGACAGGGACATTCACCCCTCCACTTT
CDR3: CASSLDSPGQGHSPLHF

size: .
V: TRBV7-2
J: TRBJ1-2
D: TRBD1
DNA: TGTGCCAGCAGCTTAACACTACAGGGGGGCTATGGCTACACCTTC
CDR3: CASSLTLQGGYGYTF

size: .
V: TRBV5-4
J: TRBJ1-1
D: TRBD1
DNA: TGTGCCAGCAGACCTCGACAGGGAAACACTGAAGCTTTCTTT
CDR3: CASRPRQGNTEAFF

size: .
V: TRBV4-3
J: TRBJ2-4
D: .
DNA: TGCGCCAGCAGCCAAATAACTGCTGACATTCAGTACTTC
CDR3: CASSQITADIQYF

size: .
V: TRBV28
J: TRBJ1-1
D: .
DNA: TGTGCCAGCAGCCCTTATGGGCGGGCAGAAGCTTTCTTT
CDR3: CASSPYGRAEAFF

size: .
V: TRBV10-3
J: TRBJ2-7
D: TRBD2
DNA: TGTGCCATCAGTGACTCCGAGGGTAGCGGGGTGATGCTGGAGCAGTACTTC
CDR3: CAISDSEGSGVMLEQYF

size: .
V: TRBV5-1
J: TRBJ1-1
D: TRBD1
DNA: TGCGCCAGCAAACAGGGGGGAAGGACTGAAGCTTTCTTT
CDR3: CASKQGGRTEAFF

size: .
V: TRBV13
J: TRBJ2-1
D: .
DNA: TGTGCCAGCAGCTTTTTTAAGGCGGGAAGCTCCTACAATGAGCAGTTCTTC
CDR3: CASSFFKAGSSYNEQFF

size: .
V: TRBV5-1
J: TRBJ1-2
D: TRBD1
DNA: TGCGCCAGCAGCTTGGTTACAGGGGGCAACTATGGCTACACCTTC
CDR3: CASSLVTGGNYGYTF

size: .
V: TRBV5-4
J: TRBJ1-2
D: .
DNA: TGTGCCAGCACCCTACAGGGCCGGGGTAGGCATGGCTACACCTTC
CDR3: CASTLQGRGRHGYTF

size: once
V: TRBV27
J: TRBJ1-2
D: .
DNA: TGTGCCAGCAGCTTACAGGGCACCTATGGCTACACCTTC
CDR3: CASSLQGTYGYTF

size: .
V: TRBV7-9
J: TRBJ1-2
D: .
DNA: TGTGCCAGCAGCTACGCTACAGGAGCCTTTCGCTACACCTTC
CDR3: CASSYATGAFRYTF

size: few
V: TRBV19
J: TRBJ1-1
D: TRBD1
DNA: TGTGCCAGTAGTATAACCGACAGGGCGGAAGCTTTCTTT
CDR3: CASSITDRAEAFF

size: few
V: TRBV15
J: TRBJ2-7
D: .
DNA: TGTGCCACCAGCAGAGATCAGGGCGGCGACTACGAGCAGTACTTC
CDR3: CATSRDQGGDYEQYF

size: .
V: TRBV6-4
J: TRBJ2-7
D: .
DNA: TGTGCCAACCAACGGCTCAGGGTTAGGGAAAGCTCCTACGAGCAGTACTTC
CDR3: CANQRLRVRESSYEQYF

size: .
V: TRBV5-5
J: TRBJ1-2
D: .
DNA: TGTGCCAGCAGCCCCCCGGACACTTACTATGGCTACACCTTC
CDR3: CASSPPDTYYGYTF

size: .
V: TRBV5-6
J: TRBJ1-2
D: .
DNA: TGTGCCAGCAGCTTGGATAGGGGTAGCTATGGCTACACCTTC
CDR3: CASSLDRGSYGYTF

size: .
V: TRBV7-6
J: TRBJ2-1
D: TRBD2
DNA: TGTGCCAGCAGCTCGTCAAGCGGGAGAGATTACAATGAGCAGTTCTTC
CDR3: CASSSSSGRDYNEQFF

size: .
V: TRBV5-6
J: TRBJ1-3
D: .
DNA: TGTGCCAGCAGCTTGGGGGGGGCTGGAAACACCATATATTTT
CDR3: CASSLGGAGNTIYF

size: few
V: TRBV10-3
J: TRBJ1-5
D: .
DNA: TGTGCCATCAGTGAACCCCAGAATCAGCCCCAGCATTTT
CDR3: CAISEPQNQPQHF

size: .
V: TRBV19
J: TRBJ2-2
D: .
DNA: TGTGCCAGCCTCCGGGAGAACACCGGGGAGCTGTTTTTT
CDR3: CASLRENTGELFF

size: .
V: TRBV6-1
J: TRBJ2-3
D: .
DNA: TGTGCCAGCAGCATACTCTCAGATACGCAGTATTTT
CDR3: CASSILSDTQYF

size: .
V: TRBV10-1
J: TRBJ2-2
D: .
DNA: TGCGCCAGCAGCGGGGTGGGCACCGGGGAGCTGTTTTTT
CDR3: CASSGVGTGELFF

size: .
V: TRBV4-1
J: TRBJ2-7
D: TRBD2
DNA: TGCGCCAGCAGCCGGACTAGCGGGTGGTACGAGCAGTACTTC
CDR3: CASSRTSGWYEQYF